Sequencing of this TCR beta chain was carried out in a study of T-cell reconstitution after alpha-beta-depleted transplantation in children. V shed 5 bases and J shed 9 bases, with 8 bases lying between them. This CDR3 is 11 amino acids long. The germline gives CDR1 SEHNR, CDR2 FQNEAQ (reference sequence). Study-level points and caveats: Roughly two months post-transplant, alpha-beta T cells reportedly originated from several hundred graft clones that had expanded.

This clonotype was seen many times. The antigen is not known. The authors prepared the TCRbeta library with unique molecular identifiers. Each CDR3 protein gets one entry after TCRdb re-called the PCR reads with MiXCR. In the table there are about 32,000 distinct CDR3 sequences, approximately 6.9% of which are singletons. The receptor was isolated from a child less than two years old who had a stem cell transplant for acute myeloid leukemia, so the T cells may come from the graft donor. The sample here was peripheral blood, taken 60 days after TCRalphabeta/CD19-depleted stem cell transplant. J is TRBJ2-4 and V is TRBV7-9; maybe TRBD2 (6 bases). The CDR3 is CASSHGGIQYF. DNA of the CDR3: TGTGCCAGCAGCCACGGGGGCATTCAGTACTTC.